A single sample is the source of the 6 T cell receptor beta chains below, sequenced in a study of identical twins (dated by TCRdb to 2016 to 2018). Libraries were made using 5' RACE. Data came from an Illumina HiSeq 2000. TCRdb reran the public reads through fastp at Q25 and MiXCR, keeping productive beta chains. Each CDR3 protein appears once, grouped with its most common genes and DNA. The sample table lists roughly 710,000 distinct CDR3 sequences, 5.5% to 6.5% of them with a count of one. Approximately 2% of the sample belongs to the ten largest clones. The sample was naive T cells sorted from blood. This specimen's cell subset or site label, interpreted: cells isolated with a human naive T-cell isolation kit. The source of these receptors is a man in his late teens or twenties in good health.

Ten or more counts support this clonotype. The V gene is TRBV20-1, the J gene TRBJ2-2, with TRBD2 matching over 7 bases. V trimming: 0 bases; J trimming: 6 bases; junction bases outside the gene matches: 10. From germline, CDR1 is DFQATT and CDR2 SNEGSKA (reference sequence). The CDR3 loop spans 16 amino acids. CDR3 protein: CSARERMAGEAGELFF. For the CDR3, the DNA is TGCAGTGCTAGAGAGCGAATGGCGGGAGAGGCCGGGGAGCTGTTTTTT.

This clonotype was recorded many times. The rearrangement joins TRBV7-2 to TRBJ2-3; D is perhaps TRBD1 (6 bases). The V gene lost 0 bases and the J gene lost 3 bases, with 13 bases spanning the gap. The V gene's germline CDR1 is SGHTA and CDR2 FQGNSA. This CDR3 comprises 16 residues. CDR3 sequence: CASSLAHIRGTDTQYF. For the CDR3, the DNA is TGTGCCAGCAGCTTAGCTCACATTAGGGGGACAGATACGCAGTATTTT.

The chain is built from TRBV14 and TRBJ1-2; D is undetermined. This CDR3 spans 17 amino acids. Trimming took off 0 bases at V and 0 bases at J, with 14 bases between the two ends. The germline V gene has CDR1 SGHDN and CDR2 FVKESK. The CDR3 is CASSQERRTATNYGYTF. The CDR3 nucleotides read TGTGCCAGCAGCCAAGAGAGGAGGACGGCTACTAACTATGGCTACACCTTC.

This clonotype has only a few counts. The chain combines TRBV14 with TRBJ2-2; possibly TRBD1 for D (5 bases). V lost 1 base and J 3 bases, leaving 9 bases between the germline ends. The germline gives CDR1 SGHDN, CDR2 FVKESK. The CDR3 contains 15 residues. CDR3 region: CASSQVDRHTGELFF. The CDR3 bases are TGTGCCAGCAGCCAAGTTGACAGACACACCGGGGAGCTGTTTTTT.

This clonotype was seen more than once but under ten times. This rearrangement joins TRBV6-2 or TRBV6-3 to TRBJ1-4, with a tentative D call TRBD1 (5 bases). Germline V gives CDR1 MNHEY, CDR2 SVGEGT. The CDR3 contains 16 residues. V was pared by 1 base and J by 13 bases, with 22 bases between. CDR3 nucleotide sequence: TGTGCCAGCAGTTACTGGGGATCCAGGACACCAGACGGACTGTTTTTT. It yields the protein CASSYWGSRTPDGLFF.

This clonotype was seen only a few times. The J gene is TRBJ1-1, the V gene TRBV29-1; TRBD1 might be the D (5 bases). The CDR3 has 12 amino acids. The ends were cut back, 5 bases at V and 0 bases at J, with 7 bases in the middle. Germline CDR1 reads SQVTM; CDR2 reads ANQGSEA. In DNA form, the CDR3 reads TGCAGCGTTTTGGGGCTGAACACTGAAGCTTTCTTT. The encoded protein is CSVLGLNTEAFF.